This TCR beta chain emerged from a study of cytomegalovirus exposure and HLA in healthy donors. Study background: A previous analysis identified around 120 million unique TCR beta sequences derived from some 170 million T cells. The study's findings and limits: The authors enumerated 150 to 200 TCR beta chains as linked to cytomegalovirus. A link between a missense DCLRE1C variant and TCR beta V- and J-gene trimming emerged from a later analysis.

Notes on this clone: What it binds is not known.

The PCR employed 60 Vbeta primers together with 13 Jbeta primers. This table comes from immunoSEQ multiplex PCR, and its TCRdb copy is limited to in-frame clones, with some not included. The sample has 150,000 to 200,000 clones; 80% to 85% are singletons. The CDR3 has 15 amino acids. Trimming shortened V by 1 base and J by 6 bases, and 14 bases separated the two germline ends. The germline V gene has CDR1 SGHNT and CDR2 YYREEE (reference sequence). The chain carries TRBV5-4 and TRBJ2-1; the D gene is possibly TRBD1 (5 bases). This receptor was identified in a woman aged 18-29 years in good health and CMV-seropositive. Material: PBMCs. The CDR3 nucleotides are TGTGCCAGCAGCTTGTGGGCAGGGAAAGGCAATGAGCAGTTCTTC. Amino acid sequence: CASSLWAGKGNEQFF.